These T cell receptor beta chains were read from a single sample in a study of neurological immune-mediated disorders. One entry per CDR3 protein, called by TCRdb with MiXCR from the 5' RACE reads. Of just over 95,000 distinct CDR3 sequences in the sample, around 3.3% were seen once. Source material: PBMCs. All receptors derive from a woman between 18 and 29 years old with multiple sclerosis. CDR3s include the opening cysteine and the closing phenylalanine or tryptophan. Each record gives: clone size, V gene, D gene, J gene, CDR3 protein, CDR3 DNA. D genes are given only for firm matches. Expanded clones get a size class; other rows say once, few or many, or leave the size out.

clone_size: many
v_call: TRBV7-9
d_call: TRBD1
j_call: TRBJ2-1
cdr3_aa: CASRDTTGGHEQFF
cdr3_nt: TGTGCCAGCAGAGACACTACAGGGGGACATGAGCAGTTCTTC

clone_size: many
v_call: TRBV20-1
d_call: TRBD2
j_call: TRBJ2-3
cdr3_aa: CSVSRGTSGEADTQYF
cdr3_nt: TGCAGTGTATCCCGGGGGACTAGCGGGGAAGCAGATACGCAGTATTTT

clone_size: many
v_call: TRBV29-1
d_call: -
j_call: TRBJ2-7
cdr3_aa: CSVEDGVTYEQYF
cdr3_nt: TGCAGCGTTGAAGATGGGGTTACCTACGAGCAGTACTTC

clone_size: many
v_call: TRBV20-1
d_call: TRBD2
j_call: TRBJ2-7
cdr3_aa: CSARDAGEREQYF
cdr3_nt: TGCAGTGCCAGGGATGCGGGAGAGCGCGAGCAGTACTTC

clone_size: -
v_call: TRBV19
d_call: -
j_call: TRBJ2-6
cdr3_aa: CASSIIQSGANVLTF
cdr3_nt: TGTGCCAGTAGTATCATCCAGTCTGGGGCCAACGTCCTGACTTTC

clone_size: many
v_call: TRBV20-1
d_call: -
j_call: TRBJ2-7
cdr3_aa: CSARGPYSYEQYF
cdr3_nt: TGCAGTGCTAGAGGTCCGTATTCCTACGAGCAGTACTTC

clone_size: many
v_call: TRBV7-8
d_call: -
j_call: TRBJ1-5
cdr3_aa: CASSPRGDSNQPQHF
cdr3_nt: TGTGCCAGCAGCCCTCGGGGGGATAGCAATCAGCCCCAGCATTTT

clone_size: many
v_call: TRBV7-9
d_call: -
j_call: TRBJ2-2
cdr3_aa: CASSPLIGELFF
cdr3_nt: TGTGCCAGCAGCCCGCTAATCGGGGAGCTGTTTTTT

clone_size: many
v_call: TRBV20-1
d_call: -
j_call: TRBJ2-6
cdr3_aa: CSARAGNGANVLTF
cdr3_nt: TGCAGTGCTAGGGCGGGGAATGGGGCCAACGTCCTGACTTTC

clone_size: many
v_call: TRBV7-9
d_call: TRBD2
j_call: TRBJ2-1
cdr3_aa: CASSRGDSGSGEQFF
cdr3_nt: TGTGCCAGCAGCCGCGGTGATAGCGGGAGCGGTGAGCAGTTCTTC

clone_size: many
v_call: TRBV5-1
d_call: -
j_call: TRBJ2-3
cdr3_aa: CASSLERAADTQYF
cdr3_nt: TGCGCCAGCAGCTTGGAGAGGGCTGCAGATACGCAGTATTTT

clone_size: many
v_call: TRBV20-1
d_call: -
j_call: TRBJ2-3
cdr3_aa: CSAVGRVSTDTQYF
cdr3_nt: TGCAGTGCCGTGGGGCGCGTGAGCACAGATACGCAGTATTTT

clone_size: many
v_call: TRBV6-6
d_call: TRBD1
j_call: TRBJ2-7
cdr3_aa: CASSSSQGADEQYF
cdr3_nt: TGTGCCAGCAGTTCCTCTCAGGGGGCGGACGAGCAGTACTTC

clone_size: many
v_call: TRBV27
d_call: TRBD1
j_call: TRBJ1-5
cdr3_aa: CASSSSSGGSGQPQHF
cdr3_nt: TGTGCCAGCAGTTCATCTTCAGGGGGCAGCGGTCAGCCCCAGCATTTT

clone_size: many
v_call: TRBV20-1
d_call: TRBD2
j_call: TRBJ2-3
cdr3_aa: CSALGLAGGLDTDTQYF
cdr3_nt: TGCAGTGCTCTAGGACTAGCGGGGGGGCTGGATACAGATACGCAGTATTTT

clone_size: many
v_call: TRBV29-1
d_call: -
j_call: TRBJ2-7
cdr3_aa: CSVARHPDRLYEQYF
cdr3_nt: TGCAGCGTTGCCAGGCATCCTGACAGACTCTACGAGCAGTACTTC

clone_size: many
v_call: TRBV7-2
d_call: TRBD2
j_call: TRBJ2-5
cdr3_aa: CASSPPGLAGWETQYF
cdr3_nt: TGTGCCAGCAGCCCTCCGGGACTAGCGGGGTGGGAGACCCAGTACTTC

clone_size: many
v_call: TRBV5-6
d_call: -
j_call: TRBJ1-2
cdr3_aa: CASSRGLTYHTF
cdr3_nt: TGTGCCAGCAGCCGTGGACTGACCTATCACACCTTC

clone_size: many
v_call: TRBV4-3
d_call: -
j_call: TRBJ2-6
cdr3_aa: CASSQDLATSGANVLTF
cdr3_nt: TGCGCCAGCAGCCAAGATCTGGCCACCTCTGGGGCCAACGTCCTGACTTTC

clone_size: many
v_call: TRBV7-2
d_call: TRBD2
j_call: TRBJ2-5
cdr3_aa: CASSLEHSGAQYF
cdr3_nt: TGTGCCAGCAGCTTAGAACATAGCGGGGCCCAGTACTTC

clone_size: -
v_call: TRBV4-1
d_call: -
j_call: TRBJ2-7
cdr3_aa: CASSQVGYEQYF
cdr3_nt: TGCGCCAGCAGCCAAGTGGGATACGAGCAGTACTTC

clone_size: many
v_call: TRBV5-6
d_call: -
j_call: TRBJ2-3
cdr3_aa: CASSLTGLQDTQYF
cdr3_nt: TGTGCCAGCAGCTTGACTGGGCTACAAGATACGCAGTATTTT

clone_size: many
v_call: TRBV7-8
d_call: -
j_call: TRBJ2-5
cdr3_aa: CASSPREGSETQYF
cdr3_nt: TGTGCCAGCAGCCCCCGAGAGGGGTCGGAGACCCAGTACTTC

clone_size: many
v_call: TRBV12-5
d_call: -
j_call: TRBJ1-3
cdr3_aa: CASGLVDAGDF
cdr3_nt: TGTGCTAGTGGTTTGGTAGATGCAGGGGATTTT

clone_size: few
v_call: TRBV3-1
d_call: -
j_call: TRBJ2-5
cdr3_aa: CAGPRGAQYF
cdr3_nt: TGTGCCGGCCCTCGGGGTGCCCAGTACTTC

clone_size: many
v_call: TRBV7-2
d_call: -
j_call: TRBJ2-1
cdr3_aa: CASSSSRLLEQFF
cdr3_nt: TGTGCCAGCAGCTCCAGCAGACTATTAGAGCAGTTCTTC

clone_size: many
v_call: TRBV20-1
d_call: -
j_call: TRBJ2-7
cdr3_aa: CSALPGAPSYEQYF
cdr3_nt: TGCAGTGCCCTACCGGGGGCCCCCTCCTACGAGCAGTACTTC

clone_size: many
v_call: TRBV20-1
d_call: -
j_call: TRBJ2-2
cdr3_aa: CSASLTGELFF
cdr3_nt: TGCAGTGCTAGCCTCACCGGGGAGCTGTTTTTT

clone_size: -
v_call: TRBV12-3/TRBV12-4
d_call: -
j_call: TRBJ1-1
cdr3_aa: CASSVGRSGNTEAFF
cdr3_nt: TGTGCCAGCAGTGTCGGAAGGAGTGGGAACACTGAAGCTTTCTTT

clone_size: many
v_call: TRBV3-1
d_call: -
j_call: TRBJ2-5
cdr3_aa: CASSQGGGETQYF
cdr3_nt: TGTGCCAGCAGCCAAGGAGGGGGAGAGACCCAGTACTTC

clone_size: medium-sized
v_call: TRBV20-1
d_call: -
j_call: TRBJ2-3
cdr3_aa: CSVLGFTDTQYF
cdr3_nt: TGCAGTGTGCTGGGGTTCACAGATACGCAGTATTTT

clone_size: many
v_call: TRBV28
d_call: -
j_call: TRBJ2-1
cdr3_aa: CASRILYNEQFF
cdr3_nt: TGTGCCAGCAGGATACTATACAATGAGCAGTTCTTC

clone_size: many
v_call: TRBV12-3/TRBV12-4
d_call: -
j_call: TRBJ2-5
cdr3_aa: CASSLVGETQYF
cdr3_nt: TGTGCCAGCAGTTTAGTCGGGGAGACCCAGTACTTC

clone_size: many
v_call: TRBV27
d_call: -
j_call: TRBJ1-2
cdr3_aa: CASSSRDMIYGYTF
cdr3_nt: TGTGCCAGCAGTTCCCGGGACATGATCTATGGCTACACCTTC

clone_size: many
v_call: TRBV2
d_call: TRBD1
j_call: TRBJ2-2
cdr3_aa: CASSEQGALNTGELFF
cdr3_nt: TGTGCCAGCAGTGAACAGGGGGCCCTGAACACCGGGGAGCTGTTTTTT

clone_size: many
v_call: TRBV10-3
d_call: -
j_call: TRBJ1-2
cdr3_aa: CAISEHPETNYGYTF
cdr3_nt: TGTGCCATCAGTGAGCACCCAGAAACTAACTATGGCTACACCTTC

clone_size: -
v_call: TRBV20-1
d_call: TRBD2
j_call: TRBJ2-7
cdr3_aa: CSARDLTSGAFSYEQYF
cdr3_nt: TGCAGTGCTAGAGATTTGACTAGCGGGGCCTTCTCCTACGAGCAGTACTTC

clone_size: many
v_call: TRBV14
d_call: -
j_call: TRBJ1-3
cdr3_aa: CASSQEPWSSGNTIYF
cdr3_nt: TGTGCCAGCAGCCAAGAGCCCTGGAGCTCTGGAAACACCATATATTTT

clone_size: many
v_call: TRBV20-1
d_call: TRBD1
j_call: TRBJ2-1
cdr3_aa: CSAGTGQNEQFF
cdr3_nt: TGCAGTGCTGGGACAGGGCAAAATGAGCAGTTCTTC